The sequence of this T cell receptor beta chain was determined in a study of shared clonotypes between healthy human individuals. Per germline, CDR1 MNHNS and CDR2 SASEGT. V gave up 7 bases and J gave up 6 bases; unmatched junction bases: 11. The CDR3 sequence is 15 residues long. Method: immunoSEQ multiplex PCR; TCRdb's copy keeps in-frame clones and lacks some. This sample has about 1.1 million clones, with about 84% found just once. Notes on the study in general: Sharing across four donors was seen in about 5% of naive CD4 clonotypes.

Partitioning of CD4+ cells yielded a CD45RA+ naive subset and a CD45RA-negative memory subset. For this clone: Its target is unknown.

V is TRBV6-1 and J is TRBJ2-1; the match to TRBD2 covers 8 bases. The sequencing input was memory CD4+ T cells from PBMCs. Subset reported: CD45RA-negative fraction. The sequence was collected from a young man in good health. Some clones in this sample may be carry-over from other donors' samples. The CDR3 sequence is CASNPGGLGGNEQFF. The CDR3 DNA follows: TGTGCCAGCAACCCCGGGGGACTAGGCGGCAATGAGCAGTTCTTC.